This T cell receptor (beta chain) is from a study of cytomegalovirus exposure and HLA in healthy donors. About this clone: The antigen remains undetermined.

The CDR3 loop spans 16 amino acids. From germline, CDR1 is SGHAT and CDR2 FQNNGV. The germline V and J ends were trimmed by 1 base and 4 bases, with 14 bases remaining between them. Assay used: immunoSEQ multiplex PCR; TCRdb lists only in-frame clones, some missing. Of some 220,000 clones listed, over 80% are singletons. Study-wide results and limits: High specificity and sensitivity for cytomegalovirus status were reported for the classifier. TCR sequences were mostly rare, though some public TCRs occurred in many donors.

The J gene is TRBJ1-5, the V gene TRBV11-2; D is uncertain. The specimen was PBMCs. The sequence was collected from a woman between 18 and 29 years old in good health and CMV-seronegative. Here the CDR3 DNA reads TGTGCCAGCAGCTTAGGAAGCGTATTTGGAAATCAGCCCCAGCATTTT. Translation gives CASSLGSVFGNQPQHF.